A selection of T cell receptor beta chains follows, all from one sample in a study of technical replicates of blood from a handful of donors. The assay was immunoSEQ multiplex PCR, and TCRdb's table has in-frame clones only and misses some. The sample yields 68,000 or so clones, 95% to 97% seen once. The specimen was T cells isolated from PBMCs. The source is a human donor in good health. The CDR3 runs from the conserved cysteine through the conserved F or W. The D gene is left open where the match is weak. Some rows mark clone size as missing; the rest say once, few, many or name a class of expanded clone.

v_call: TRBV14
clone_size: .
j_call: TRBJ1-5
d_call: TRBD1
cdr3_aa: CASSQRTGEIKKVNQPQHF
cdr3_nt: TGTGCCAGCAGCCAGAGGACAGGGGAAATTAAAAAGGTAAATCAGCCCCAGCATTTT

v_call: TRBV7-3
clone_size: .
j_call: TRBJ2-3
d_call: .
cdr3_aa: CASRLSGGSPDTQYF
cdr3_nt: TGTGCCAGCAGACTCAGCGGAGGGAGCCCGGATACGCAGTATTTT

v_call: TRBV4-3
clone_size: .
j_call: TRBJ2-7
d_call: TRBD1
cdr3_aa: CASSQWTGNSYEQYF
cdr3_nt: TGCGCCAGCAGCCAATGGACAGGGAATTCTTACGAGCAGTACTTC

v_call: TRBV27
clone_size: .
j_call: TRBJ2-7
d_call: .
cdr3_aa: CASSSGYEQYF
cdr3_nt: TGTGCCAGCAGTTCCGGCTACGAGCAGTACTTC

v_call: TRBV11-3
clone_size: .
j_call: TRBJ1-1
d_call: TRBD1
cdr3_aa: CASNSGTETFEAFF
cdr3_nt: TGTGCCAGCAACTCCGGGACAGAGACCTTTGAAGCTTTCTTT

v_call: TRBV19
clone_size: .
j_call: TRBJ2-7
d_call: .
cdr3_aa: CASSIGPGVGYEQYF
cdr3_nt: TGTGCCAGTAGTATAGGACCCGGGGTTGGGTACGAGCAGTACTTC

v_call: TRBV2
clone_size: .
j_call: TRBJ2-3
d_call: .
cdr3_aa: CASSVVSQTDTQYF
cdr3_nt: TGTGCCAGCAGTGTCGTTAGCCAAACAGATACGCAGTATTTT

v_call: TRBV4-1
clone_size: .
j_call: TRBJ1-5
d_call: TRBD1
cdr3_aa: CASSQATGSPHQPQHF
cdr3_nt: TGCGCCAGCAGCCAGGCGACAGGGAGTCCCCATCAGCCCCAGCATTTT

v_call: TRBV21-1
clone_size: .
j_call: TRBJ2-7
d_call: .
cdr3_aa: CASRGSDRFPYEQYF
cdr3_nt: TGTGCCAGCAGGGGCTCCGACCGCTTCCCCTACGAGCAGTACTTC

v_call: TRBV10-2
clone_size: .
j_call: TRBJ2-2
d_call: TRBD2
cdr3_aa: CASSDSSGLGKVDGELFF
cdr3_nt: TGCGCCAGCAGTGATTCCAGCGGACTAGGAAAGGTCGACGGGGAGCTGTTTTTT

v_call: TRBV27
clone_size: .
j_call: TRBJ1-1
d_call: .
cdr3_aa: CASSIRSFTEAFF
cdr3_nt: TGTGCCAGCAGTATCAGGTCCTTCACTGAAGCTTTCTTT

v_call: TRBV29-1
clone_size: .
j_call: TRBJ1-2
d_call: .
cdr3_aa: CSVVGQVGSNYGYTF
cdr3_nt: TGCAGCGTTGTTGGACAAGTCGGATCTAACTATGGCTACACCTTC

v_call: TRBV4-3
clone_size: .
j_call: TRBJ2-5
d_call: .
cdr3_aa: CASSQDRGSQETQYF
cdr3_nt: TGCGCCAGCAGCCAAGACCGGGGGTCCCAAGAGACCCAGTACTTC

v_call: TRBV11-3
clone_size: .
j_call: TRBJ1-1
d_call: TRBD1
cdr3_aa: CASSPRTGMNTEAFF
cdr3_nt: TGTGCCAGCAGCCCGAGGACAGGAATGAACACTGAAGCTTTCTTT

v_call: TRBV5-8
clone_size: .
j_call: TRBJ2-7
d_call: TRBD1
cdr3_aa: CASSVDREIYEQYF
cdr3_nt: TGTGCCAGCAGCGTGGACAGGGAGATCTACGAGCAGTACTTC

v_call: TRBV29-1
clone_size: .
j_call: TRBJ2-4
d_call: .
cdr3_aa: CSVEGTDGKNIQYF
cdr3_nt: TGCAGCGTTGAAGGAACAGATGGCAAAAACATTCAGTACTTC

v_call: TRBV10-1
clone_size: once
j_call: TRBJ2-1
d_call: .
cdr3_aa: CASSLRFDEQFF
cdr3_nt: TGCGCCAGCAGTCTCCGGTTTGATGAGCAGTTCTTC

v_call: TRBV9
clone_size: .
j_call: TRBJ1-3
d_call: .
cdr3_aa: CASSAGISGNTIYF
cdr3_nt: TGTGCCAGCAGCGCAGGTATCTCTGGAAACACCATATATTTT

v_call: TRBV28
clone_size: .
j_call: TRBJ2-7
d_call: TRBD1
cdr3_aa: CASSPGTDLYEQYF
cdr3_nt: TGTGCCAGCAGCCCCGGGACAGACCTCTACGAGCAGTACTTC

v_call: TRBV6-6
clone_size: .
j_call: TRBJ1-4
d_call: TRBD1
cdr3_aa: CASSTTGGGDEKLFF
cdr3_nt: TGTGCCAGCAGTACGACAGGGGGCGGGGATGAAAAACTGTTTTTT